The next 8 T cell receptor beta chains were all read from a single sample in a study of T cells in Graves' hyperthyroidism and ophthalmopathy. Researchers amplified the TCR beta CDR3 regions from RNA transcripts. Primed by the HTBI set, a first-round RT-PCR was run on the TCR CDR3. MiXCR, run by TCRdb on the multiplex PCR reads, gives a single entry per CDR3 protein. The sample holds about 400,000 distinct CDR3 sequences, just under 15% seen once. Sequenced input: blood. Receptor source: a woman in her thirties with Graves' hyperthyroidism.

This clonotype turned up a few times. The rearrangement links TRBV6-1 to TRBJ2-7; 11 bases fit TRBD1. Germline V gene data show CDR1 as MNHNS and CDR2 as SASEGT. CDR3 length: 14 residues. After removal of 8 bases from V and 5 bases from J, the junction contained 8 bases not matched to a gene. CDR3 sequence reads: CASQKGQGADEQYF. Here the CDR3 DNA reads TGTGCCAGCCAAAAAGGACAGGGGGCCGACGAGCAGTACTTC.

This clonotype has ten or more counts. The chain joins TRBV2 to TRBJ1-6; maybe TRBD1 (6 bases). Germline V gene lookup returns CDR1 SNHLY and CDR2 FYNNEI. V was cut by 4 bases and J by 7 bases, with 17 bases left in between. The CDR3 has 16 residues. Here the CDR3 reads CASSVGVRGANSPLHF. The CDR3 coding sequence is TGTGCCAGCAGTGTAGGTGTCAGGGGAGCGAATTCACCCCTCCACTTT.

The chain carries TRBV27 and TRBJ1-2; TRBD1 might be the D (6 bases). CDR3 size: 13 residues. Germline CDR1 reads MNHEY; CDR2 reads SMNVEV (reference sequence). The ends were cut back, 4 bases at V and 4 bases at J, with 10 bases in the middle. This chain's CDR3 is CASSSTGAYGYTF. In DNA form, the CDR3 reads TGTGCCAGCAGTTCGACAGGCGCCTATGGCTACACCTTC.

This rearrangement joins TRBV10-3 to TRBJ1-5; 8 bases are a match to TRBD1. Losses at the gene ends were 0 bases for V and 11 bases for J; bases not matched to a gene: 18. Germline CDR1 ENHRY, CDR2 SYGVKD. The CDR3 contains 18 residues. The DNA of the CDR3 is TGTGCCATCAGTGAGTCCCAAGCAGGGGGCCGCCGAGGTTGGGCCCAGCATTTT. It encodes CAISESQAGGRRGWAQHF.

This clonotype has at least ten counts. J is TRBJ2-2 and V is TRBV24-1; D may be TRBD1 or TRBD2 (5 bases each). Germline V gene data show CDR1 as KGHDR and CDR2 as SFDVKD. This CDR3 is built from 17 residues. The ends were cut back, 2 bases at V and 8 bases at J, with 20 bases in the middle. CDR3 nucleotide sequence: TGTGCCACCAGTGATTCGACAGCGTACCCGGGACGGGGGGAGCTGTTTTTT. The encoded protein is CATSDSTAYPGRGELFF.

This clonotype was counted ten times or more. This rearrangement joins TRBV6-1 to TRBJ1-1; D unclear. Trimming pared 7 bases from V and 0 bases from J, leaving 3 bases between. CDR1 and CDR2 from the germline V gene are MNHNS and SASEGT. The CDR3 length is 11 residues. Written as DNA, the CDR3 is TGTGCCAGCATTCTGAACACTGAAGCTTTCTTT. It codes for CASILNTEAFF.

This clonotype occurred many times. V usage is TRBV12-3 or TRBV12-4 and J usage is TRBJ2-7, with D possibly being TRBD1 or TRBD2 (5 bases each). V shed 7 bases and J shed 8 bases, with 15 bases lying between them. CDR3 size: 12 residues. As DNA, the CDR3 is TGTGCCAGCACCACGCCTTGGGACCAGCAGTACTTC. It specifies CASTTPWDQQYF.

The chain is built from TRBV7-9 and TRBJ1-2; 9 nucleotides match TRBD1. CDR3 length equals 15 residues. V dropped 4 bases and J dropped 4; count of bases not matched to a gene: 7. The V gene's germline CDR1 is SEHNR and CDR2 FQNEAQ (reference sequence). CDR3: CASSSRQGGFYGYTF. The CDR3 nucleotides are TGTGCCAGCAGCTCGAGACAGGGGGGGTTCTATGGCTACACCTTC.